The 23 T cell receptor beta chains given below trace back to one sample, sequenced in a study of CD8 T cells in ankylosing spondylitis. Regarding the study as a whole: Seemingly characteristic of ankylosing spondylitis blood was a TCR beta motif consisting of 7 or 8 highly homologous variants.

TCRdb used MiXCR to reprocess the 5' RACE reads, holding one entry per CDR3 protein. Seen here are hundreds of thousands of distinct CDR3 sequences, approximately 11% observed once, and the top ten hold 6.8%. For these TCRs, the target antigens are not known. Sequencing was carried out using blood, either unsorted or a sorted T cell fraction (not recorded which). The receptors derive from a male donor with ankylosing spondylitis.

The chain links TRBV20-1 to TRBJ1-1; TRBD1 matches 7 bases. The CDR3 length is 15 residues. CDR1 is DFQATT and CDR2 is SNEGSKA in the germline V gene (reference sequence). V gave up 2 bases and J gave up 3 bases; unmatched junction bases: 9. CDR3 region: CSARPDRAWDTEAFF. CDR3 coding DNA: TGCAGTGCTAGACCAGACAGGGCTTGGGACACTGAAGCTTTCTTT.

In this sample, this clonotype turned up a few times. This sequence joins TRBV20-1 and TRBJ1-2; 7 nucleotides match TRBD1. J was trimmed by 3 bases and V by 0 bases; bases with no gene match: 7. Germline V gives CDR1 DFQATT, CDR2 SNEGSKA (reference sequence). CDR3 length: 15 residues. DNA of the CDR3: TGCAGTGCTAGAGATCGAAGGGGGCGCCACTATGGCTACACCTTC. It yields the protein CSARDRRGRHYGYTF.

V usage is TRBV11-3 and J usage is TRBJ2-1; D is possibly TRBD2 (6 bases). V lost 1 base and J lost 5, with 33 bases in between. This CDR3 is built from 22 residues. Germline V gene sequence: CDR1 SGHNT, CDR2 YENEEA. The CDR3 loop reads CASSLVTGTQGGNYRRDNEQFF. For the CDR3, the DNA is TGTGCCAGCAGCTTAGTAACCGGGACTCAAGGCGGCAACTATCGGAGGGACAATGAGCAGTTCTTC.

This clonotype has just a few counts. The J gene is TRBJ2-7, the V gene TRBV5-1; tentative D call: TRBD2 (5 bases). Germline V gene sequence: CDR1 SGHRS, CDR2 YFSETQ. V was pared by 2 bases and J by 5 bases, with 8 bases between. This CDR3 spans 12 amino acids. This CDR3 is CASSFTRDEQYV. CDR3 coding DNA: TGCGCCAGCAGCTTCACTAGGGACGAGCAGTACGTC.

The chain uses TRBV20-1 and TRBJ1-2, with D hard to call. CDR3 size: 14 residues. Germline CDR1 is DFQATT and CDR2 is SNEGSKA (reference sequence). Trimming left V 0 bases short and J 8 bases short, with 16 bases between. The CDR3 sequence is CSARDLSEFMGYTF. CDR3 DNA sequence: TGCAGTGCTAGAGATCTTTCCGAGTTTATGGGCTACACCTTC.

This clonotype has a handful of counts. The rearrangement joins TRBV20-1 to TRBJ1-6; no clear D. The CDR3 totals 13 residues. V lost 3 bases, J lost 5 bases, and 8 bases lay in between. In germline, CDR1 is DFQATT, CDR2 SNEGSKA (reference sequence). DNA of the CDR3: TGCAGTGCTAGTGTACGGCATAATTCACCCCTCCACTTT. As protein: CSASVRHNSPLHF.

The chain employs TRBV12-2 and TRBJ1-6; the tabulated D call, TRBD1, remains unverified against the DNA. TRBV12-2 represents a pseudogene. The CDR3 extends over 17 amino acids. The CDR3 loop is CASRLDPQGAQDSPLHF. The CDR3 DNA is TGTGCAAGTCGCTTAGACCCTCAGGGGGCGCAAGATTCACCCCTCCACTTT.

This clonotype was counted a few times. The J gene is TRBJ1-1, the V gene TRBV7-2; the D is unclear. Trimming stripped 7 bases from V and 1 base from J, with 13 bases between. In germline, CDR1 is SGHTA, CDR2 FQGNSA. This CDR3 is 14 amino acids long. The CDR3 reads CASNPLVENTEAFF. CDR3 DNA: TGTGCCAGCAACCCCCTCGTTGAGAACACTGAAGCTTTCTTT.

This rearrangement joins TRBV7-8 to TRBJ2-7; 10 bases fit TRBD2. The trim removed 2 bases at V and 2 bases at J, leaving 3 bases unmatched. In germline, CDR1 is SGHVS, CDR2 FQNEAQ. The CDR3 has 15 residues. The CDR3 is CASSLRGTSAYEQYV. DNA for the CDR3: TGTGCCAGCAGCTTAAGGGGGACTAGCGCCTACGAGCAGTACGTC.

This clonotype has more than one count but fewer than ten. The chain couples TRBV21-1 to TRBJ2-1; the tabulated D call, TRBD1, remains unverified against the DNA. TRBV21-1 is designated a pseudogene. The CDR3 has 18 residues. CDR3 in DNA: TGTGCCAGCAGCAATATTAAGGACAAGAAGAGCTCCTACAATGAGCAGTTCTTC. This codes for CASSNIKDKKSSYNEQFF.

Turning to this clonotype: One junction end disagrees with the germline gene, perhaps due to a read error. The rearrangement links TRBV3-1 to TRBJ2-3; unclear D gene. This CDR3 is built from 15 residues. In germline, CDR1 is LGHDT, CDR2 YNNKEL (reference sequence). For the CDR3, the DNA is TGTGCCAGCTGCCAGGCCGCGGAGAACACAGATACGCAGTATTTT. As protein: CASCQAAENTDTQYF.

The rearrangement links TRBV25-1 to TRBJ1-2; D remains ambiguous. Looked up from germline, CDR1 is MGHDK and CDR2 is SYGVNS. V was clipped by 3 bases and J by 0 bases, with 8 bases between them. The CDR3 runs 14 residues. In nucleotides, the CDR3 is TGTGCCAGCAGTGACGGGTCAGCTAACTATGGCTACACCTTC. This encodes CASSDGSANYGYTF.

The V and J genes are TRBV4-1 and TRBJ1-2; TRBD1 is a possible D gene (5 bases). CDR1 is MGHRA and CDR2 is YSYEKL in the germline V gene. V lost 5 bases and J 3 bases, leaving 13 bases between the germline ends. The CDR3 length is 14 residues. CDR3 in DNA: TGCGCCAGCAGCAAACAGGATTCCGACTATGGCTACACCTTC. It encodes CASSKQDSDYGYTF.

This clonotype occurred a few times. The V and J genes are TRBV2 and TRBJ1-1; 8 nucleotides line up with TRBD1. There are 15 residues in the CDR3. After removal of 5 bases from V and 4 bases from J, the junction contained 9 bases not matched to a gene. Germline loops: CDR1 SNHLY, CDR2 FYNNEI. CDR3 DNA sequence: TGTGCCAGCAGTAACAGGGGGGGCTTGAGCACTGAAGCTTTCTTT. As protein: CASSNRGGLSTEAFF.

This clonotype was seen only a few times. The rearrangement uses TRBV14 and TRBJ2-5; D might be TRBD1 (5 bases). Trimming removed 3 bases at V and 5 bases at J, with 13 bases between. CDR1 SGHDN and CDR2 FVKESK come from the germline V gene. The length of the CDR3 is 14 residues. The CDR3 loop is CASSHLSGRETQYF. The CDR3 DNA sequence: TGTGCCAGCAGCCACCTGTCAGGGCGGGAGACCCAGTACTTC. Full variable domain (rest looked up from reference TRBV14 and TRBJ2-5): EAGVTQFPSHSVIEKGQTVTLRCDPISGHDNLYWYRRVMGKEIKFLLHFVKESKQDESGMPNNRFLAERTGGTYSTLKVQPAELEDSGVYFCASSHLSGRETQYFGPGTRLLVL.

In its sample, this clonotype was seen many times. The chain recombines TRBV4-1 with TRBJ2-4, with TRBD1 matching 8 bases. The CDR3 runs 19 residues. In germline, CDR1 is MGHRA, CDR2 YSYEKL. V was pared by 4 bases and J by 3 bases, with 17 bases of the junction left unmatched. The CDR3 nucleotides read TGCGCCAGCAGCCCTGGGCCGTTTGTCAGGGGGCTGGGCAAAAACATTCAGTACTTC. Protein: CASSPGPFVRGLGKNIQYF.

This clonotype was detected a few times. The genes are TRBV6-1 and TRBJ1-2; tentative D call: TRBD1 (5 bases). The CDR3 length is 14 residues. With 10 bases removed from V and 4 bases from J, the gap between germline ends came to 19 bases. Per germline, CDR1 MNHNS and CDR2 SASEGT. The DNA of the CDR3 is TGTGCCATCCAGACCGCAGGGCGCGGCTATGGCTACACCTTC. It encodes CAIQTAGRGYGYTF.

In this sample, this clonotype turned up a few times. The rearrangement links TRBV20-1 to TRBJ2-1; tentative D call: TRBD1 (6 bases). The CDR3 runs to 16 residues. V lost 3 bases to trimming and J lost 0 bases, with 15 bases between them. Germline CDR1 reads DFQATT; CDR2 reads SNEGSKA (reference sequence). The CDR3 reads CSASNPRDTSYNEQFF. DNA for the CDR3: TGCAGTGCTAGCAATCCCCGGGACACCTCCTACAATGAGCAGTTCTTC.

The chain is built from TRBV7-2 and TRBJ2-1; D ambiguous. With 1 base removed from V and 8 bases from J, the gap between germline ends came to 15 bases. CDR3 length equals 15 residues. Germline CDR1 SGHTA, CDR2 FQGNSA. CDR3 residues: CASSLVASGRDEQFF. CDR3 DNA: TGTGCCAGCAGCTTAGTGGCTAGTGGTCGAGATGAGCAGTTCTTC.

V usage is TRBV18 and J usage is TRBJ2-6, with D hard to call. V dropped 1 base and J dropped 0 bases, with 4 bases sitting between them. Germline-derived CDR1 and CDR2 are KGHSH and LQKENI. This CDR3 is 15 amino acids long. The CDR3 DNA follows: TGTGCCAGCTCACCACAGCACTCTGGGGCCAACGTCCTGACTTTC. Translation gives CASSPQHSGANVLTF. Variable domain in full (rest from reference TRBV18 and TRBJ2-6): NAGVMQNPRHLVRRRGQEARLRCSPMKGHSHVYWYRQLPEEGLKFMVYLQKENIIDESGMPKERFSAEFPKEGPSILRIQQVVRGDSAAYFCASSPQHSGANVLTFGAGSRLTVL.

The CDR3 DNA is TGTGCCAGCAGCCTCACGGCGGGACTAGCGGAGACCCAGTACTTC. This gives the protein CASSLTAGLAETQYF. The chain recombines TRBV7-9 with TRBJ2-5, with 10 bases fitting TRBD2. Trimming cost V 5 bases and J 5 bases; bases outside gene matches: 8. The CDR3 is 15 residues long. Germline V CDR1 and CDR2: SEHNR, FQNEAQ (reference sequence). Looking up the rest from reference TRBV7-9 and TRBJ2-5 gives the full variable domain: DTGVSQNPRHKITKRGQNVTFRCDPISEHNRLYWYRQTLGQGPEFLTYFQNEAQLEKSRLLSDRFSAERPKGSFSTLEIQRTEQGDSAMYLCASSLTAGLAETQYFGPGTRLLVL.

The gene calls are TRBV28 and TRBJ1-2; weak D call: TRBD1 (6 bases). Germline assignment: CDR1 MDHEN and CDR2 SYDVKM. Trimming removed 4 bases from V and 7 bases from J, with 19 bases in between. The CDR3 runs to 15 residues. The CDR3 reads CASSYLAWGGVGYTF. CDR3 coding DNA: TGTGCCAGCAGTTATCTCGCGTGGGGGGGCGTTGGCTACACCTTC.

This chain uses TRBV2 with TRBJ2-7, with 7 bases aligning to TRBD1. Germline values: CDR1 SNHLY, CDR2 FYNNEI. The CDR3 runs 16 residues. V was pared by 10 bases and J by 0 bases, with 15 bases of the junction left unmatched. The DNA of the CDR3 is TGTGCCACCCAGACAGGGTGGAGTTTTAGCTCCTACGAGCAGTACTTC. It codes for CATQTGWSFSSYEQYF.